Each of the 23 T cell receptor beta chains below was sequenced from the same sample in a study of T cells after yellow fever vaccination. MiXCR was run by TCRdb on the 5' RACE reads, yielding one entry per CDR3 protein. The table shows 200,000 to 300,000 distinct CDR3 sequences, with roughly 6.3% occurring only once. Sequencing used CD4+ T cells sorted from PBMCs, obtained on the day of the yellow fever booster vaccination. These receptors came from a man aged 30 to 45 who received the YFV17D yellow fever vaccine.

This clonotype was counted at least ten times. The chain couples TRBV5-1 to TRBJ2-7; D not resolved. The CDR3 runs to 14 residues. Germline V gene sequence: CDR1 SGHRS, CDR2 YFSETQ. V lost 2 bases and J 0 bases, leaving 9 bases between the germline ends. In nucleotides, the CDR3 is TGCGCCAGCAGCTTCACAGAGAGCTCCTACGAGCAGTACTTC. It codes for CASSFTESSYEQYF.

This clonotype was counted between two and nine times. V usage is TRBV12-3 or TRBV12-4 and J usage is TRBJ1-6; D is ambiguous. The length of the CDR3 is 11 residues. Trimming removed 6 bases at V and 6 bases at J, with 3 bases between. In DNA form, the CDR3 reads TGTGCCAGCAGCTTTAATTCACCCCTCCACTTT. Its translation: CASSFNSPLHF.

This clonotype was counted at least ten times. V usage is TRBV20-1 and J usage is TRBJ2-1; 7 positions agree with TRBD1. V lost 1 base, J lost 7 bases, and 7 bases stayed unmatched. This CDR3 contains 14 residues. CDR1 and CDR2 (germline): DFQATT, SNEGSKA (reference sequence). The CDR3 bases are TGCAGTGCTAGAGGACAGGGCCCGGGGAATGAGCAGTTCTTC. Amino acids: CSARGQGPGNEQFF.

The rearrangement uses TRBV20-1 and TRBJ2-3; 10 nucleotides line up with TRBD2. Trimming at V came to 6 bases and at J to 0 bases, leaving 12 bases not matched to a gene. Germline CDR1 reads DFQATT; CDR2 reads SNEGSKA (reference sequence). This CDR3 is built from 17 residues. The DNA for the CDR3 is TGCAGTGCCCTAACTAGCGGGAATCCTCCAAGCACAGATACGCAGTATTTT. This gives the protein CSALTSGNPPSTDTQYF.

This clonotype was seen more than once but under ten times. The chain joins TRBV5-1 to TRBJ2-2; TRBD2 agrees at 14 bases. Trimming at V came to 2 bases and at J to 5 bases, leaving 11 bases not matched to a gene. Germline assignment: CDR1 SGHRS and CDR2 YFSETQ. CDR3 length: 19 amino acids. The CDR3 spells CASSFPPPGLAGVTGELFF. CDR3 nucleotide sequence: TGCGCCAGCAGCTTCCCTCCACCGGGACTAGCGGGAGTGACCGGGGAGCTGTTTTTT. The full variable domain, in which reference TRBV5-1 and TRBJ2-2 provide the parts outside the CDR3, is KAGVTQTPRYLIKTRGQQVTLSCSPISGHRSVSWYQQTPGQGLQFLFEYFSETQRNKGNFPGRFSGRQFSNSRSEMNVSTLELGDSALYLCASSFPPPGLAGVTGELFFGEGSRLTVL.

The sample holds a few counts of this clonotype. V and J are TRBV27 and TRBJ2-1; weak D call: TRBD2 (7 bases). This CDR3 region has 12 residues. In germline, CDR1 is MNHEY, CDR2 SMNVEV (reference sequence). The CDR3 nucleotides are TGTGCTGTCAGGGGCGGGAGTAATGAGCAGTTCTTC. Its translation is CAVRGGSNEQFF.

The rearrangement links TRBV5-1 to TRBJ2-3, with unresolved D. V was shortened by 5 bases and J by 4 bases, with 14 bases between the two germline ends. CDR3 length equals 14 residues. CDR1 SGHRS and CDR2 YFSETQ come from the germline V gene. The CDR3, as DNA: TGCGCCAGCAGTCTCGGTCGGTACGCAGATACGCAGTATTTT. Translation: CASSLGRYADTQYF.

This clonotype has just a few counts. The chain links TRBV20-1 to TRBJ2-1, with 16 bases matching TRBD2. The CDR3 length is 19 residues. Looked up from germline, CDR1 is DFQATT and CDR2 is SNEGSKA (reference sequence). Trimming took 3 bases from V and 1 from J; bases not matched to a gene: 9. The CDR3 protein is CSASPIPGLAGGSYNEQFF. The DNA for the CDR3 is TGCAGTGCTAGCCCCATTCCGGGACTAGCGGGAGGGTCCTACAATGAGCAGTTCTTC.

This clonotype appeared a few times. V gene TRBV5-1 combines with J gene TRBJ1-6; TRBD1 matches 11 bases. V shed 3 bases and J 9 bases; nucleotides not matched to a gene: 8. Germline CDR1 and CDR2: SGHRS and YFSETQ. This CDR3 is 16 amino acids long. In nucleotides, the CDR3 is TGCGCCAGCAGCTCCCTGGACAGGGGGCAAGGTTCACCCCTCCACTTT. Its translation: CASSSLDRGQGSPLHF.

This clonotype was seen many times. This chain links TRBV6-1 with TRBJ1-6; TRBD1 aligns across 11 bases. Per the germline V gene, CDR1 is MNHNS and CDR2 is SASEGT. Unmatched junction bases numbered 5, after V lost 7 bases and J lost 0 bases. The CDR3 runs to 17 residues. CDR3 in DNA: TGTGCCAGCAAGGGGACAGGGGGGAGCTCCTATAATTCACCCCTCCACTTT. Translated: CASKGTGGSSYNSPLHF.

This clonotype was detected many times. This rearrangement joins TRBV12-5 to TRBJ2-7; no clear D. Germline values: CDR1 LGHNT, CDR2 FRNRAP. The CDR3 extends over 13 amino acids. The V and J ends lost 3 bases and 2 bases respectively, with 8 bases between them. The CDR3 here is CASGLRQTYEQYF. The CDR3 DNA follows: TGTGCTAGTGGTTTAAGGCAGACCTACGAGCAGTACTTC.

The table lists this clonotype with many counts. The rearrangement links TRBV10-3 to TRBJ2-2; 7 nucleotides agree with TRBD2. Germline CDR1 and CDR2: ENHRY and SYGVKD. The CDR3 has 19 residues. The trim removed 7 bases at V and 0 bases at J, leaving 17 bases unmatched. The DNA of the CDR3 is TGTGCCATCAAATCAGCCCCCAGCCAGCGGGGATCGAACACCGGGGAGCTGTTTTTT. This sequence encodes CAIKSAPSQRGSNTGELFF.

This clonotype has more than one count but fewer than ten. A read error may produce the germline difference seen at one junction end. The chain combines TRBV27 with TRBJ1-4, with D uncertain. The germline gives CDR1 MNHEY, CDR2 SMNVEV (reference sequence). The CDR3 sequence is 15 residues long. CDR3 DNA: TGTGCCAGCAGTTTATCGACTGTAGCTAATGAAAAACCGTTTTTT. This gives the protein CASSLSTVANEKPFF. Looking up the rest from reference TRBV27 and TRBJ1-4 gives the full variable domain: EAQVTQNPRYLITVTGKKLTVTCSQNMNHEYMSWYRQDPGLGLRQIYYSMNVEVTDKGDVPEGYKVSRKEKRNFPLILESPSPNQTSLYFCASSLSTVANEKPFFGSGTQLSVL.

Of note for this clonotype: A much larger clone lies a single base off, so this may be a read error. The chain is built from TRBV5-1 and TRBJ2-3; 9 positions match TRBD2. Germline CDR1 SGHRS, CDR2 YFSETQ. The CDR3 is 14 residues long. The V gene end was trimmed by 4 bases and the J gene end by 5 bases; junction bases not matched to a gene: 5. DNA for the CDR3: TGCGCCAGCAGCGGGGAGACTAGCGGAGATACGCAGTATTTT. This encodes CASSGETSGDTQYF.

This sequence joins TRBV4-2 and TRBJ1-3; D is perhaps TRBD1 (6 bases). Germline V gene sequence: CDR1 LGHNA, CDR2 YNFKEQ. V lost 7 bases and J lost 0, with 10 bases in between. The CDR3 totals 14 residues. The CDR3 region is CASTTGTSGNTIYF. The DNA for the CDR3 is TGTGCCAGCACGACAGGCACCTCTGGAAACACCATATATTTT.

This clonotype was counted only a few times. This chain links TRBV18 with TRBJ1-2; D gene uncertain. Germline CDR1 is KGHSH and CDR2 is LQKENI. The CDR3 is 15 amino acids. Between the trimmed V and J ends, which lost 2 bases and 0 bases, there was a span of 10 bases. The CDR3 region has the DNA TGTGCCAGCTCACCATCGCGGGGAGCTAACTATGGCTACACCTTC. Translated, it gives CASSPSRGANYGYTF.

This clonotype was seen many times. This chain uses TRBV10-3 with TRBJ2-1, with TRBD2 matching 14 bases. CDR1 is ENHRY, CDR2 SYGVKD, per germline. This CDR3 has 15 amino acids. V shed 4 bases, J shed 8 bases, and the junction held 4 bases outside the gene matches. CDR3 amino acids: CAISGGTSGSHEQFF. The CDR3 nucleotides read TGTGCCATCAGTGGGGGGACTAGCGGGAGCCATGAGCAGTTCTTC.

This clonotype appeared a few times. The chain combines TRBV6-1 with TRBJ2-1; 11 positions match TRBD2. Germline CDR1 and CDR2: MNHNS and SASEGT. The trim removed 5 bases at V and 0 bases at J, leaving 9 bases unmatched. This CDR3 has 18 residues. CDR3 sequence: CASSPLRGTSGSYNEQFF. As DNA, the CDR3 is TGTGCCAGCAGTCCACTCCGCGGGACTAGCGGCTCCTACAATGAGCAGTTCTTC.

This clonotype was detected ten times or more. This chain links TRBV4-3 with TRBJ2-5; 8 positions agree with TRBD1. The length of the CDR3 is 13 residues. The germline gives CDR1 LGHNA, CDR2 YSLEER. J gave up 5 bases and V 2 bases, and 1 base lay outside the gene matches. As DNA, the CDR3 is TGCGCCAGCAGCCAACAGGGGGCGGAGACCCAGTACTTC. Translation gives CASSQQGAETQYF.

Regarding this clonotype: This may come from a read error, since a much larger clone is one base off. CDR3 in amino acids: CASSLEDRGWYEQHF. The DNA of the CDR3 is TGTGCCAGCAGCTTAGAGGACAGGGGTTGGTACGAGCAGCACTTC. The chain is built from TRBV7-6 and TRBJ2-7; TRBD1 agrees at 9 bases. The length of the CDR3 is 15 residues. Germline assignment: CDR1 SGHVS and CDR2 FNYEAQ. Full variable domain (missing parts from reference TRBV7-6 and TRBJ2-7): GAGVSQSPRYKVTKRGQDVALRCDPISGHVSLYWYRQALGQGPEFLTYFNYEAQQDKSGLPNDRFSAERPEGSISTLTIQRTEQRDSAMYRCASSLEDRGWYEQHFGPGTRLTVT.

This clonotype was seen only a few times. This sequence joins TRBV18 and TRBJ1-2; a possible D gene is TRBD1 (5 bases). V gave up 6 bases and J gave up 2 bases, with 19 bases separating them. The CDR3 totals 16 residues. The germline V gene encodes CDR1 KGHSH and CDR2 LQKENI. CDR3 in amino acids: CASSRGETATNYGYTF. CDR3 in DNA: TGTGCCAGCTCTCGCGGAGAGACAGCGACCAACTATGGCTACACCTTC.

This chain links TRBV3-1 with TRBJ1-6, with 9 positions matching TRBD1. CDR3 length: 15 residues. V gave up 4 bases and J gave up 10 bases; unmatched junction bases: 8. Germline CDR1 LGHDT, CDR2 YNNKEL (reference sequence). The CDR3 is CASSPPGTGRSPLHF. The CDR3 bases are TGTGCCAGCAGCCCGCCCGGGACAGGGAGGTCACCCCTCCACTTT.

This clonotype was detected only a few times. The rearrangement uses TRBV12-3 or TRBV12-4 and TRBJ2-7, with 7 positions matching TRBD2. J was trimmed by 3 bases and V by 9 bases; bases with no gene match: 11. The CDR3 is 14 residues long. CDR3: CASSSKRGYYEQYF. In nucleotides, the CDR3 is TGTGCCAGTTCCTCAAAGCGGGGATACTACGAGCAGTACTTC.